One T cell receptor beta chain is described in this entry. The CDR3 has 15 residues. Germline CDR1 and CDR2: SNHLY and FYNNEI. The ends were cut back, 5 bases at V and 1 base at J, with 13 bases in the middle. This specimen comes from a study of blood T cell repertoires in COVID-19. Whole-study context: Acute-phase and convalescent COVID-19 samples originated in the United States, Italy and Spain. The analysed material was cDNA or gDNA that came from T cells, B-cell-depleted T cells, or PBMCs.

As processed by the authors: Reference gene primer amplification in the assay estimated nucleated cell counts. Sequencing used immunoSEQ multiplex PCR; TCRdb keeps in-frame clones, though not all of them. That table gives V, J and clone size, and the DNA gave D and trimming. The data contain over 80,000 clones, approximately 89% of them seen just once; the ten biggest clones take up approximately 20%. The receptor comes from a human donor in a cohort sampled during active COVID-19. Input material: peripheral blood. The V gene is TRBV2, the J gene TRBJ2-3; D may be TRBD1 (5 bases). Here the CDR3 reads CASSIGHSGTDTQYF. CDR3 DNA sequence: TGTGCCAGCAGTATTGGACACTCGGGCACAGATACGCAGTATTTT.